The table lists the clone carrying this T cell receptor (beta chain) with a few counts. These data belong to a study of blood T cell repertoires in COVID-19. On the study more broadly: Acute and convalescent COVID-19 samples came from the United States, Italy and Spain. The cDNA or gDNA used as material had been derived from T cells, B-cell-depleted T cells, or PBMCs.

Clones were sequenced by immunoSEQ multiplex PCR, and TCRdb holds only the in-frame ones, with some missing. This sample has about 93,000 clones; roughly 80% occur once, and the top ten carry about 15%. Input material: peripheral blood. The TCR originated in a human donor in a cohort sampled during active COVID-19.

Here the CDR3 DNA reads TGTGCCAGCAGTTTCGTAACAGGGGGCGGCTACACCTTC. It is translated as CASSFVTGGGYTF. The genes are TRBV27 and TRBJ1-2; the match to TRBD1 covers 9 bases. The V gene's germline CDR1 is MNHEY and CDR2 SMNVEV (reference sequence). The CDR3 covers 13 residues. With 3 bases clipped from V and 8 bases from J, the junction kept 4 bases outside the gene matches.